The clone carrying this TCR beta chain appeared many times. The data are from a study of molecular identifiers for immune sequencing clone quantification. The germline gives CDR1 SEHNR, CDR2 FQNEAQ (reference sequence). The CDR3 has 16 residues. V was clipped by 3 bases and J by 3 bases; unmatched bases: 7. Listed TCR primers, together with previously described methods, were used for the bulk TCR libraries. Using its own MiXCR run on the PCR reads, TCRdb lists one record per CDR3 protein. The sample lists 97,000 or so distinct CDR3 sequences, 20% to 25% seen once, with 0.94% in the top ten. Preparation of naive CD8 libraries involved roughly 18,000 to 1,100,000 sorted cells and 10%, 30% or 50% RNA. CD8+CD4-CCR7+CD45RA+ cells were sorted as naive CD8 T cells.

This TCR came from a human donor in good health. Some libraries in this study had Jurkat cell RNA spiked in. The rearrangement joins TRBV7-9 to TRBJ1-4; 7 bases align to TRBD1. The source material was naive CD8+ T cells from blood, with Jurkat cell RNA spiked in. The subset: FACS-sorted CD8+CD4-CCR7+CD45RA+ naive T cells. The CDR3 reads CASSFPQGFANEKLFF. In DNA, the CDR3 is TGTGCCAGCAGCTTTCCACAGGGGTTTGCTAATGAAAAACTGTTTTTT.